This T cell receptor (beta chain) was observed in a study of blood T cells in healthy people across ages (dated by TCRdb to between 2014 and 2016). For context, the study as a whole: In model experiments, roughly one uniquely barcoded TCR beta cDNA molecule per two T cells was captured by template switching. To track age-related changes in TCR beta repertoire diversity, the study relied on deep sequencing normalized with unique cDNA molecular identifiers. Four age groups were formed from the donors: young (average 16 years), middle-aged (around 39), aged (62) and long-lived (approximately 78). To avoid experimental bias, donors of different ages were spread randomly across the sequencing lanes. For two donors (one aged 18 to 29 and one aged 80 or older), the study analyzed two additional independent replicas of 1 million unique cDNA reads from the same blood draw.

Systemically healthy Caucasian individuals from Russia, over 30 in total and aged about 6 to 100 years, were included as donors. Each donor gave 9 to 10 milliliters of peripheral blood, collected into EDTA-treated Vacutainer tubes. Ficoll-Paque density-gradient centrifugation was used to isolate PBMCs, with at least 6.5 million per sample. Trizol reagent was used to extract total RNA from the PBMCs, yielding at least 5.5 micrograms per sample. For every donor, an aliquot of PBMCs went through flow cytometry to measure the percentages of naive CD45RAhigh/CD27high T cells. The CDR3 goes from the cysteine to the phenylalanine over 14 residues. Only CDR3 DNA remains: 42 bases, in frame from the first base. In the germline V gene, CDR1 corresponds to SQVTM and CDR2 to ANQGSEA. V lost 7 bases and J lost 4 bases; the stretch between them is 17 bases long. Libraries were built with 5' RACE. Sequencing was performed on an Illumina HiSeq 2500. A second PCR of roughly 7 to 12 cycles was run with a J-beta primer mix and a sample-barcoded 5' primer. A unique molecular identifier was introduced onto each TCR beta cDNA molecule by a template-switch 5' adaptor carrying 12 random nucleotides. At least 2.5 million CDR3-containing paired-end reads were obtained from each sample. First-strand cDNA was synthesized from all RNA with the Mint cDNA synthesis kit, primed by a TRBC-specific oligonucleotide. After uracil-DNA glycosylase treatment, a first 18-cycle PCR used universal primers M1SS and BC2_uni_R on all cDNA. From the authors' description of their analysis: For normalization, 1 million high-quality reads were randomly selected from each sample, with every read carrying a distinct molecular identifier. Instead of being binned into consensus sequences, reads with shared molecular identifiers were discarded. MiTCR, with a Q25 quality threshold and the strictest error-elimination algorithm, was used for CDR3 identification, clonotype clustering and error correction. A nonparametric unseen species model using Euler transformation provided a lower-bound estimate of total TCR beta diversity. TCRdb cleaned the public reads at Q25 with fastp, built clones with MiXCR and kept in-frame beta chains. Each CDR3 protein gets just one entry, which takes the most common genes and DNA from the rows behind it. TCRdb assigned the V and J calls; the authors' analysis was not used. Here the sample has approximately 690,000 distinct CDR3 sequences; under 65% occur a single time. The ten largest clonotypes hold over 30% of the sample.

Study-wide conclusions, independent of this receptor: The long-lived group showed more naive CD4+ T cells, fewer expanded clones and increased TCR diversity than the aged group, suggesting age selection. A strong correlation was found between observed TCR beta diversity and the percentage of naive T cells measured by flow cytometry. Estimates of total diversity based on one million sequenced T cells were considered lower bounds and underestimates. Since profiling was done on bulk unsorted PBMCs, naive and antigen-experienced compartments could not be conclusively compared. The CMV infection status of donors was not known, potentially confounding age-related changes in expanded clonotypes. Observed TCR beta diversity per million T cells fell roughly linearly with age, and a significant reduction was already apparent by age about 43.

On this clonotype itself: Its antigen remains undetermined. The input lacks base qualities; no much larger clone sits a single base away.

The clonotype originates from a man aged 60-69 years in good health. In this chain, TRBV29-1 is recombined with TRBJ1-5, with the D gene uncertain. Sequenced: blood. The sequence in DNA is TGCAGCGATATGGAGTGTGGGCGAAATCAGCCCCAGCATTTT. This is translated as CSDMECGRNQPQHF.